This TCR beta chain was sequenced during a study of shared clonotypes between healthy human individuals. V lost 3 bases to trimming and J lost 5 bases, with 12 bases between them. CDR3 length equals 13 residues. Germline V lookup: CDR1 SGDLS, CDR2 YYNGEE. The protocol was immunoSEQ multiplex PCR, while the TCRdb copy is restricted to in-frame clones and leaves out a portion. In the table there are some 980,000 clones, approximately 80% of which are singletons. This clonotype was obtained from a man between 18 and 35 years old in good health. V gene TRBV9 combines with J gene TRBJ2-7; D is unclear. Sequencing was performed on memory CD4+ T cells sorted from blood. Subset of the sample: CD45RA-negative fraction. In DNA, the CDR3 is TGTGCCAGCAGCGAAAGGCCGAACAACGAGCAGTACTTC. The encoded protein is CASSERPNNEQYF.